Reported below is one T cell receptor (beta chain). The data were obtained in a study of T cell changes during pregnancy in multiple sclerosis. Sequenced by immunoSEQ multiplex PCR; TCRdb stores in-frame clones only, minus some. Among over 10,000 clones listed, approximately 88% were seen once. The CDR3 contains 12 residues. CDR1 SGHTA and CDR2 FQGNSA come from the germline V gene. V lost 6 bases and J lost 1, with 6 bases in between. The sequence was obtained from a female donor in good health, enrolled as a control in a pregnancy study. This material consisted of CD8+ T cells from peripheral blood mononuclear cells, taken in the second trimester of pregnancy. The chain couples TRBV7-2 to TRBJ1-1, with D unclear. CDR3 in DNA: TGTGCCAGCAGGGCGGCGAACACTGAAGCTTTCTTT. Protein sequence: CASRAANTEAFF.